These 15 T cell receptor beta chains came from one sample sequenced in a study of CD8+ T cells in alopecia areata. Extracted from the samples, RNA was reverse transcribed into cDNA to serve as the sequencing template. Libraries were prepared by immunoSEQ multiplex PCR; TCRdb keeps only in-frame clonotypes and omits some of them. Seen here are about 180,000 clones, more than 60% observed once, and the top ten hold approximately 1.7%. The sample in question was CD4+ T cells sorted from blood, obtained at week 0. The origin of the receptors is a human donor with alopecia areata.

This rearrangement joins TRBV15 to TRBJ2-7; a weak D match, TRBD1 (6 bases). This CDR3 has 14 residues. Germline-derived CDR1 and CDR2 are LNHNV and YYDKDF (reference sequence). V was clipped by 6 bases and J by 0 bases, with 12 bases between them. CDR3 nucleotide sequence: TGTGCCACCAGTCGGGACATTCTCTCCTACGAGCAGTACTTC. This gives the protein CATSRDILSYEQYF.

In its sample, this clone was seen once. For the CDR3, the DNA is TGTGCTAGTGGTTTGGACGACGAGCAGTACTTC. Translated, it gives CASGLDDEQYF. This chain connects TRBV12-5 to TRBJ2-7; D gene unclear. CDR3 size: 11 residues. Germline CDR1 LGHNT, CDR2 FRNRAP. The ends were cut back, 1 base at V and 5 bases at J, with 3 bases in the middle.

The chain employs TRBV30 and TRBJ1-5; 7 bases line up with TRBD1. The germline V gene has CDR1 GTSNPN and CDR2 SVGIG (reference sequence). The CDR3 sequence is 16 residues long. V lost 1 base to trimming and J lost 1 base; unmatched junction nucleotides: 7. Here the CDR3 DNA reads TGTGCCTGGAGTGCGGAGACAGGGAGAAGCAATCAGCCCCAGCATTTT. It yields the protein CAWSAETGRSNQPQHF.

The CDR3 loop reads CASSPNGNQPQHF. The CDR3 DNA follows: TGTGCCAGCTCACCGAACGGAAATCAGCCCCAGCATTTT. The genes are TRBV18 and TRBJ1-5; D gene unclear. The CDR3 runs to 13 residues. Germline V CDR1 and CDR2: KGHSH, LQKENI. With 3 bases removed from V and 4 bases from J, the gap between germline ends came to 7 bases.

This clone showed up just once. This chain links TRBV29-1 with TRBJ1-5; 10 bases fit TRBD1. Losses at the gene ends were 7 bases for V and 7 bases for J; bases not matched to a gene: 13. The CDR3 sequence is 15 residues long. The V gene's germline CDR1 is SQVTM and CDR2 ANQGSEA. The chain's CDR3 is CSARPTGTGEQPQHF. As DNA, the CDR3 is TGCAGCGCCAGGCCAACGGGGACAGGGGAACAGCCCCAGCATTTT.

V gene TRBV29-1 combines with J gene TRBJ1-1, with 8 bases fitting TRBD1. The ends lost 0 bases at V and 9 bases at J; junction bases unmatched: 6. CDR3 length equals 13 residues. Germline-derived CDR1 and CDR2 are SQVTM and ANQGSEA. This CDR3 reads CSVEEQGQGKAFF. CDR3 in DNA: TGCAGCGTTGAAGAACAAGGACAGGGTAAAGCTTTCTTT.

This rearrangement joins TRBV19 to TRBJ2-3; D remains ambiguous. Deletions cut 3 bases from V and 2 bases from J, with 9 bases between. There are 14 residues in the CDR3. Germline V gives CDR1 LNHDA, CDR2 SQIVND (reference sequence). The CDR3 protein is CASSINPATDTQYF. The DNA for the CDR3 is TGTGCCAGTAGTATTAACCCTGCCACAGATACGCAGTATTTT.

The CDR3 DNA reads as TGTGCCTGGAGTGTACAAAGGGATCGGGGGACTGAAGCTTTCTTT. Translated, it gives CAWSVQRDRGTEAFF. V usage is TRBV30 and J usage is TRBJ1-1, with D perhaps matching TRBD1 (5 bases). The CDR3 is 15 residues long. CDR1 is GTSNPN and CDR2 is SVGIG in the germline V gene (reference sequence). V shed 0 bases and J shed 5 bases, with 16 bases lying between them.

V gene TRBV25-1 combines with J gene TRBJ2-1, with 8 bases identical to TRBD2. J gave up 0 bases and V 3 bases, and 4 bases lay outside the gene matches. The CDR3 is 16 amino acids. The germline gives CDR1 MGHDK, CDR2 SYGVNS. In nucleotides, the CDR3 is TGTGCCAGCAGTGACCTCAGCGGGGGCTCCTACAATGAGCAGTTCTTC. Its translation is CASSDLSGGSYNEQFF. Combining the CDR3 with reference TRBV25-1 and TRBJ2-1 gives the whole variable domain EADIYQTPRYLVIGTGKKITLECSQTMGHDKMYWYQQDPGMELHLIHYSYGVNSTEKGDLSSESTVSRIRTEHFPLTLESARPSHTSQYLCASSDLSGGSYNEQFFGPGTRLTVL.

The V gene is TRBV6-1, the J gene TRBJ2-7; 7 bases line up with TRBD1. V shed 4 bases, J shed 6 bases, and the junction held 3 bases outside the gene matches. The CDR3 is 12 amino acids. The germline V gene has CDR1 MNHNS and CDR2 SASEGT. For the CDR3, the DNA is TGTGCCAGCAGTGGACAGGGCTCCGAGCAGTACTTC. Translation: CASSGQGSEQYF.

The rearrangement joins TRBV7-2 to TRBJ2-2; D tentatively reads TRBD1 or TRBD2 (6 bases each). Trimming took 1 base from V and 6 from J, leaving 15 bases between them. Germline V gives CDR1 SGHTA, CDR2 FQGNSA. This CDR3 contains 16 residues. This chain's CDR3 is CASSLVGGGRAGELFF. The CDR3 DNA reads as TGTGCCAGCAGCTTAGTCGGAGGGGGAAGAGCCGGGGAGCTGTTTTTT.

This clone came up once. The CDR3 reads CASSLGVSGAEAFF. The CDR3 DNA reads TGTGCCAGCAGCTTGGGGGTTTCAGGGGCTGAAGCTTTCTTT. The J gene is TRBJ1-1, the V gene TRBV5-4; D may be TRBD1 (6 bases). V lost 0 bases to trimming and J lost 6 bases, with 12 bases between them. CDR1 and CDR2 from the germline V gene are SGHNT and YYREEE (reference sequence). The CDR3 is made up of 14 amino acids.

The chain employs TRBV30 and TRBJ2-5; D unclear. Germline values: CDR1 GTSNPN, CDR2 SVGIG (reference sequence). The CDR3 totals 12 residues. The V and J ends lost 4 bases and 4 bases respectively, with 10 bases between them. In nucleotides, the CDR3 is TGTGCCTGGACTCCAAGTGGAGAGACCCAGTACTTC. Its translation: CAWTPSGETQYF.

The chain links TRBV30 to TRBJ2-1; 9 positions agree with TRBD2. The CDR3 contains 12 residues. J lost 9 bases, V lost 4 bases, and 4 bases had no gene match. The germline CDR1 and CDR2 sequences are GTSNPN and SVGIG (reference sequence). The CDR3 spells CAWTSGATEQFF. The CDR3 DNA sequence: TGTGCCTGGACTAGCGGGGCTACTGAGCAGTTCTTC.

The chain is built from TRBV9 and TRBJ1-1; tentative D call: TRBD1 (5 bases). In germline, CDR1 is SGDLS, CDR2 YYNGEE. V shed 2 bases and J shed 7 bases, with 12 bases lying between them. The CDR3 is 13 amino acids. DNA for the CDR3: TGTGCCAGCAGCGTTGAGGGGTTGGATGAAGCTTTCTTT. Encoded protein: CASSVEGLDEAFF.